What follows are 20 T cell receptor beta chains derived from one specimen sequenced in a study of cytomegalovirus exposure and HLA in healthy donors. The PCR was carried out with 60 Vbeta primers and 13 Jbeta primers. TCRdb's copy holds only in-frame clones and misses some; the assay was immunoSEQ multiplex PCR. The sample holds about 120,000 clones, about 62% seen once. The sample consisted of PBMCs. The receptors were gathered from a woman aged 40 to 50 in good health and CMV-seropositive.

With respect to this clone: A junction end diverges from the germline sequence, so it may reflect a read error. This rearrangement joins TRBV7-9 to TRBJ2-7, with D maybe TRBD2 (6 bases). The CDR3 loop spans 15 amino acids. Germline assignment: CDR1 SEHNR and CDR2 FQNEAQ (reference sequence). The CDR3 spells CSSSQHGGVYDEQYF. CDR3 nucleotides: TGTTCCAGCAGCCAACACGGGGGAGTGTACGACGAGCAGTACTTC.

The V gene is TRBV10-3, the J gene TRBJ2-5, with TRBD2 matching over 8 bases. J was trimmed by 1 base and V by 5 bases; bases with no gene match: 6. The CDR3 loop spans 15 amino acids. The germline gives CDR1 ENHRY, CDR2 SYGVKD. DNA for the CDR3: TGTGCCATCAGTACTAGCGGTACGACCCAAGAGACCCAGTACTTC. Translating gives CAISTSGTTQETQYF.

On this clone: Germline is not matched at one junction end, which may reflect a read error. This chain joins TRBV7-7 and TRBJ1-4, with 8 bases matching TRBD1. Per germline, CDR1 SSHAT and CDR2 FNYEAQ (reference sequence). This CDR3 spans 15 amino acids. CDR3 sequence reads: CASSPTGQANEKLFF. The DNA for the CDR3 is TGTGCTAGCAGCCCTACGGGACAGGCTAATGAAAAACTGTTTTTT.

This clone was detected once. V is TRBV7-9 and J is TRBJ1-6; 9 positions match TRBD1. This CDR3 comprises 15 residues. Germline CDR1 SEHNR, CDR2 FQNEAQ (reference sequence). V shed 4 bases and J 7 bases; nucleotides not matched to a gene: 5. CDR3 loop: CASSSETGGNSPLHF. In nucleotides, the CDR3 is TGTGCCAGCAGCTCCGAGACAGGGGGAAATTCACCCCTCCACTTT.

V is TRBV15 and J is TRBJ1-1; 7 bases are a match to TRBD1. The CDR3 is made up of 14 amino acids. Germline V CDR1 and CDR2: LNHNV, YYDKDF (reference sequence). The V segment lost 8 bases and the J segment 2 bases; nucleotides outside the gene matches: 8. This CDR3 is CATRPGTANTEAFF. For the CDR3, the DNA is TGTGCCACCCGGCCCGGGACAGCCAACACTGAAGCTTTCTTT.

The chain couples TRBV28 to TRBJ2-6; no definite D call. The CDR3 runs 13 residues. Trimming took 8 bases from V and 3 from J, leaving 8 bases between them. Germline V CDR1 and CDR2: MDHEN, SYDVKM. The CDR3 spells CASHLSGANVLTF. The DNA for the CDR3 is TGTGCCAGCCACCTTAGTGGGGCCAACGTCCTGACTTTC.

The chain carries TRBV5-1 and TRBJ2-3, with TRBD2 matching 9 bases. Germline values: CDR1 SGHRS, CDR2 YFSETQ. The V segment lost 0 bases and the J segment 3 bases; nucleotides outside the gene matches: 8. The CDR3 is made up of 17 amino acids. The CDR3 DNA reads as TGCGCCAGCAGCTTGGAGCCGAATAGCGGGAGTACAGATACGCAGTATTTT. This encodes CASSLEPNSGSTDTQYF.

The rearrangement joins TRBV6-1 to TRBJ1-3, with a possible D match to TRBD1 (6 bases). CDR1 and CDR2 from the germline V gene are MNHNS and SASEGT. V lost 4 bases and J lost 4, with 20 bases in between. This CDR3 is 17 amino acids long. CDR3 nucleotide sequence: TGTGCCAGCAGTGTGCTCGGCGGGGGGGCAGAAGGAAACACCATATATTTT. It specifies CASSVLGGGAEGNTIYF.

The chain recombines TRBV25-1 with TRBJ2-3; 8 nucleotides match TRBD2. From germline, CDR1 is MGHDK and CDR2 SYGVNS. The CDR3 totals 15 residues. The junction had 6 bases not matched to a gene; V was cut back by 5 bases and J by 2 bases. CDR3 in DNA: TGTGCCAGCAGTATCAGCGGGAGCCTCACAGATACGCAGTATTTT. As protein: CASSISGSLTDTQYF.

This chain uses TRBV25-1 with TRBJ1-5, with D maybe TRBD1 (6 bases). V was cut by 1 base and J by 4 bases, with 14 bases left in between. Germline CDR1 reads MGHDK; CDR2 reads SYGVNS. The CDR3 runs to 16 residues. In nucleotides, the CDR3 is TGTGCCAGCAGTGAATCCCCAGGGGACGGGAATCAGCCCCAGCATTTT. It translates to CASSESPGDGNQPQHF.

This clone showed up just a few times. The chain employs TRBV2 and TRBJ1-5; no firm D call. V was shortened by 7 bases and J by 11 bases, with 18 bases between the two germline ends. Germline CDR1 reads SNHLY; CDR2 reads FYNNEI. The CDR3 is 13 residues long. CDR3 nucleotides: TGTGCCAGCAAGGAGAACCAAAATCTGGCCCAGCATTTT. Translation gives CASKENQNLAQHF.

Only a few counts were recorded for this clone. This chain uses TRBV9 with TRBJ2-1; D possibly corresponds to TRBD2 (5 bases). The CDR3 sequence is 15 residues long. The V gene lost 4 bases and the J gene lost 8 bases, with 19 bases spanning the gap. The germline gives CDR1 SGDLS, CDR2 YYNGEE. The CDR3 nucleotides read TGTGCCAGCAGCCGGTTGGTAGCGTCTCAGGATGAGCAGTTCTTC. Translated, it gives CASSRLVASQDEQFF.

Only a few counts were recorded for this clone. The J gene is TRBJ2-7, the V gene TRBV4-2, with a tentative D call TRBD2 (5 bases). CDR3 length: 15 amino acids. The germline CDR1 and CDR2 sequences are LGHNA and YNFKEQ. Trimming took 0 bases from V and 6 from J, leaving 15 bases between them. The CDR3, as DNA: TGTGCCAGCAGCCAAGATCGCCAGGACTCAGTCGAGCAGTACTTC. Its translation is CASSQDRQDSVEQYF.

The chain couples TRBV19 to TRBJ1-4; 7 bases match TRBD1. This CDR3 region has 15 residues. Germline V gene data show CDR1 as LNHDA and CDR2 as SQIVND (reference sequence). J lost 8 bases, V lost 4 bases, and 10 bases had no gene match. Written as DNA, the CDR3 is TGTGCCAGTAGTAACCAACAGGGGATAAGGGAAAAACTGTTTTTT. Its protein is CASSNQQGIREKLFF.

CDR3 sequence reads: CSVEQGRMNTEAFF. The CDR3 bases are TGCAGCGTTGAACAGGGCCGCATGAACACTGAAGCTTTCTTT. The gene calls are TRBV29-1 and TRBJ1-1, with D perhaps TRBD1 (5 bases). Germline CDR1 SQVTM, CDR2 ANQGSEA. The CDR3 has 14 residues. The V gene lost 2 bases and the J gene lost 0 bases, with 10 bases spanning the gap.

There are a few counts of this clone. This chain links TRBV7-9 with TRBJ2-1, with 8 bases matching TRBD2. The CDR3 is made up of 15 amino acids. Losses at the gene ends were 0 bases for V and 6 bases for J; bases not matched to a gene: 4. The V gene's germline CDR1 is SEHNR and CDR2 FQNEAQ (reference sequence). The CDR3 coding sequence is TGTGCCAGCAGCTTAGCGGGGACTAGTTCCAATGAGCAGTTCTTC. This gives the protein CASSLAGTSSNEQFF.

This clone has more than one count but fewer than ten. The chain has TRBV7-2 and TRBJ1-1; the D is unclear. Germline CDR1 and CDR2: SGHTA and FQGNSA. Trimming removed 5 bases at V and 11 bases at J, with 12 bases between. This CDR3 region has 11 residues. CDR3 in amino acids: CASSGEIPAFF. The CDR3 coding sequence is TGTGCCAGCAGCGGAGAGATTCCGGCTTTCTTT.

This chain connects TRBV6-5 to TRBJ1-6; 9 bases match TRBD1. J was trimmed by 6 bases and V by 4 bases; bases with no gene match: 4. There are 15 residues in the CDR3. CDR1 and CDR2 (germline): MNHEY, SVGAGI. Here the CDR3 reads CASSSIQGANSPLHF. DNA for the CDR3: TGTGCCAGCAGTTCTATACAGGGGGCTAATTCACCCCTCCACTTT.

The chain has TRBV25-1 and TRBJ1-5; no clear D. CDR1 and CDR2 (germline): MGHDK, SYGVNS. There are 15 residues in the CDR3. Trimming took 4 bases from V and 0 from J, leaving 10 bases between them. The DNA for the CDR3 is TGTGCCAGCAGTGGAGGCGTAGATAGCAATCAGCCCCAGCATTTT. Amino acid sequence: CASSGGVDSNQPQHF. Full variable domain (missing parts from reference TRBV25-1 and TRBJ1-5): EADIYQTPRYLVIGTGKKITLECSQTMGHDKMYWYQQDPGMELHLIHYSYGVNSTEKGDLSSESTVSRIRTEHFPLTLESARPSHTSQYLCASSGGVDSNQPQHFGDGTRLSIL.

The CDR3 spells CASSRTTDSYEQYF. The CDR3 region has the DNA TGTGCCAGCTCACGAACGACAGACTCCTACGAGCAGTACTTC. The genes are TRBV18 and TRBJ2-7, with D perhaps TRBD1 (5 bases). Germline V gene lookup returns CDR1 KGHSH and CDR2 LQKENI. V was pared by 4 bases and J by 0 bases, with 10 bases between. The CDR3 runs to 14 residues.